The source of this T cell receptor (beta chain) is a study of blood T cell repertoires in COVID-19 (dated by TCRdb to the early 2020s). For context, the study as a whole: The collaborator samples originated in the United States, Italy and Spain and spanned the acute and convalescent phases of COVID-19. The material from the prospective study consisted of cDNA or gDNA derived from T cells, B-cell-depleted T cells, or PBMCs. Samples came from the ongoing ImmuneRACE study (first 160 participants) plus 1,254 subjects from 6 global collaborators. Where available, HLA class I and class II types were obtained from metadata supplied by the sample provider rather than from assay-based typing. The sample metadata nearly always contained a de-identified subject ID, COVID-19 status, age in years and sex. The dataset comprised deeply sampled blood TCRbeta repertoires from subjects exposed to, actively infected with, or recovered from COVID-19. A freely available public database, intended as a resource for researchers studying the immune response to SARS-CoV-2, is where the repertoires were released. Results and caveats for the whole study, not just this receptor: Clinical and demographic metadata were provided uncurated, with the amount varying by source and participant.

TCRbeta CDR3 regions were amplified from genomic DNA by means of the immunoSEQ Assay, a bias-controlled multiplex PCR. The original methods were these. The number of nucleated cells in each sample was estimated by amplification of reference gene primers within the assay. Sequence reads were collapsed and filtered to measure the absolute abundance of every unique TCRbeta CDR3 rearrangement. For each sample, productive Simpson clonality was calculated by taking the square root of Simpson's diversity index across productive rearrangements. Held by TCRdb, this immuneACCESS table contains in-frame sequences only and omits some clones. Under half of the omission traces to an unresolved V gene where checked; the cause of the rest is unknown. That table gives V, J and clone size, and the DNA gave D and trimming. Here the sample has 98,000 or so clones; approximately 88% occur a single time. Of the sample, under 2.5% is held by the ten largest clones.

Remarks on this clone: Its specific antigen is unknown. Base qualities are missing; no much larger clone stands one base away.

Collaborating institutions collected whole blood in K2EDTA tubes following their own protocols. For TCRbeta analysis, collaborators shipped samples in one of three forms: frozen whole blood, isolated PBMCs, or DNA extracted from either of those sample types. The germline V gene encodes CDR1 SNHLY and CDR2 FYNNEI. Taken from cysteine to phenylalanine, the CDR3 has 14 residues. Solely the CDR3 DNA is kept, with 42 bases framed from the first base. Ends trimmed: V by 2 bases, J by 4 bases; bases unmatched to a gene: 2. The receptor chain draws on TRBV2 and TRBJ1-5, with 7 central nucleotides matching TRBD1. The receptor's source is a human donor in a cohort sampled during active COVID-19. The sequenced sample consisted of peripheral blood. Read as DNA, the sequence is TGTGCCAGCAGTGAACTACAGGGGAATCAGCCCCAGCATTTT. Protein translation: CASSELQGNQPQHF.